Presented here are 30 T cell receptor beta chains from one specimen sequenced in a study of shared clonotypes between healthy human individuals. Positively selected for CCR7, the CD45RO-negative cells used as naive CD8 cells excluded terminally differentiated effector memory CD45RA+ cells. The assay was immunoSEQ multiplex PCR, and TCRdb's table has in-frame clones only and misses some. The sample has around 600,000 clones, roughly 98% seen once. The sample consisted of naive CD8+ T cells sorted from blood. The receptors were sampled from a man aged 30-40 years in good health.

The rearrangement links TRBV11-2 to TRBJ2-1, with unresolved D. V was clipped by 0 bases and J by 0 bases, with 12 bases between them. In germline, CDR1 is SGHAT, CDR2 FQNNGV. The CDR3 contains 17 residues. This chain's CDR3 is CASSLEIAASSYNEQFF. In nucleotides, the CDR3 is TGTGCCAGCAGCTTAGAAATTGCGGCGAGCTCCTACAATGAGCAGTTCTTC.

Comment on this clone: Its ends do not fully match the called genes, so a read error is possible. CDR3 sequence (DNA): TGCAGCGTTGGGGGGCTAGCGGGATTCCAAGGGACCCAGTACTTC. It codes for CSVGGLAGFQGTQYF. J is TRBJ2-5 and V is TRBV29-1; 9 positions match TRBD2. There are 15 residues in the CDR3. In germline, CDR1 is SQVTM, CDR2 ANQGSEA.

The V gene is TRBV7-8, the J gene TRBJ2-1; possibly TRBD1 or TRBD2 for D (5 bases each). CDR1 and CDR2 (germline): SGHVS, FQNEAQ. The V gene lost 3 bases and the J gene lost 0 bases, with 18 bases spanning the gap. The CDR3 loop spans 18 amino acids. Here the CDR3 reads CASSLRPIGDRSYNEQFF. DNA of the CDR3: TGTGCCAGCAGCTTGAGACCTATTGGGGACCGCTCCTACAATGAGCAGTTCTTC. The variable domain in full, completed from reference TRBV7-8 and TRBJ2-1, reads GAGVSQSPRYKVAKRGQDVALRCDPISGHVSLFWYQQALGQGPEFLTYFQNEAQLDKSGLPSDRFFAERPEGSVSTLKIQRTQQEDSAVYLCASSLRPIGDRSYNEQFFGPGTRLTVL.

The V gene is TRBV5-6, the J gene TRBJ2-3; 9 bases map to TRBD2. The CDR3 covers 19 residues. Germline V gene data show CDR1 as SGHDT and CDR2 as YYEEEE. With 1 base clipped from V and 2 bases from J, the junction kept 14 bases outside the gene matches. This CDR3 is CASSLTLAGSAGSTDTQYF. DNA of the CDR3: TGTGCCAGCAGCTTGACACTAGCGGGCTCGGCGGGATCCACAGATACGCAGTATTTT.

The chain employs TRBV7-9 and TRBJ2-7, with 9 bases aligning to TRBD2. Per germline, CDR1 SEHNR and CDR2 FQNEAQ (reference sequence). Losses at the gene ends were 6 bases for V and 6 bases for J; bases not matched to a gene: 12. This CDR3 region has 15 residues. The CDR3 reads CASRPPGLARSEQYF. The CDR3 coding sequence is TGTGCCAGCAGGCCTCCGGGACTAGCTCGTTCCGAGCAGTACTTC.

In its sample, this clone was seen once. This chain joins TRBV9 and TRBJ2-3; 14 positions agree with TRBD2. Germline CDR1 SGDLS, CDR2 YYNGEE. The CDR3 has 18 residues. V dropped 0 bases and J dropped 1; count of bases not matched to a gene: 4. CDR3 bases: TGTGCCAGCAGCGTAGGGACTAGCGGGAGGTTGGGCACAGATACGCAGTATTTT. Translation gives CASSVGTSGRLGTDTQYF. The full variable domain, rest sourced from reference TRBV9 and TRBJ2-3, is DSGVTQTPKHLITATGQRVTLRCSPRSGDLSVYWYQQSLDQGLQFLIQYYNGEERAKGNILERFSAQQFPDLHSELNLSSLELGDSALYFCASSVGTSGRLGTDTQYFGPGTRLTVL.

This chain joins TRBV2 and TRBJ2-3, with D possibly matching TRBD2 (5 bases). The length of the CDR3 is 14 residues. Germline V CDR1 and CDR2: SNHLY, FYNNEI. V lost 5 bases and J lost 5, with 14 bases in between. The CDR3 nucleotides are TGTGCCAGCAGTTCACAAGCTAGCCAAGATACGCAGTATTTT. This codes for CASSSQASQDTQYF. The full variable domain, rest sourced from reference TRBV2 and TRBJ2-3, is EPEVTQTPSHQVTQMGQEVILRCVPISNHLYFYWYRQILGQKVEFLVSFYNNEISEKSEIFDDQFSVERPDGSNFTLKIRSTKLEDSAMYFCASSSQASQDTQYFGPGTRLTVL.

This chain uses TRBV7-9 with TRBJ2-5, with 7 bases that match TRBD1. CDR1 SEHNR and CDR2 FQNEAQ come from the germline V gene (reference sequence). This CDR3 is built from 15 residues. The ends lost 6 bases at V and 0 bases at J; junction bases unmatched: 7. CDR3 bases: TGTGCCAGCAGTGTACCGGGACAGTACCAAGAGACCCAGTACTTC. Its protein product is CASSVPGQYQETQYF. Based on the CDR3 plus reference TRBV7-9 and TRBJ2-5, the full variable domain is DTGVSQNPRHKITKRGQNVTFRCDPISEHNRLYWYRQTLGQGPEFLTYFQNEAQLEKSRLLSDRFSAERPKGSFSTLEIQRTEQGDSAMYLCASSVPGQYQETQYFGPGTRLLVL.

This clone came up once. The V and J genes are TRBV29-1 and TRBJ2-3; D is unclear. Germline values: CDR1 SQVTM, CDR2 ANQGSEA. The CDR3 length is 12 residues. V was clipped by 5 bases and J by 3 bases, with 9 bases between them. The CDR3 bases are TGCAGCGTTTTACCTACGACAGATACGCAGTATTTT. Amino acids: CSVLPTTDTQYF.

The chain is built from TRBV5-8 and TRBJ1-4; D is perhaps TRBD1 (5 bases). Per germline, CDR1 SGHTS and CDR2 YDEGEE. V was trimmed by 4 bases and J by 2 bases, leaving 15 bases between them. The CDR3 runs 16 residues. CDR3 DNA: TGTGCCAGCAGCCGTACAGCGCGACAGACTAATGAAAAACTGTTTTTT. This encodes CASSRTARQTNEKLFF.

The chain carries TRBV14 and TRBJ1-2; D is unclear. V lost 3 bases and J lost 4, with 9 bases in between. Germline V gives CDR1 SGHDN, CDR2 FVKESK. There are 13 residues in the CDR3. The DNA of the CDR3 is TGTGCCAGCAGCCAGGCGCCCATCTATGGCTACACCTTC. This encodes CASSQAPIYGYTF.

The rearrangement links TRBV4-1 to TRBJ2-7; D is possibly TRBD1 (5 bases). The V gene's germline CDR1 is MGHRA and CDR2 YSYEKL. The length of the CDR3 is 15 residues. Trimming left V 1 base short and J 3 bases short, with 13 bases between. The CDR3 here is CASSQVGLNLYEQYF. As DNA, the CDR3 is TGCGCCAGCAGCCAAGTGGGGCTGAACCTCTACGAGCAGTACTTC.

The rearrangement links TRBV11-2 to TRBJ1-1; D is uncertain. Deletions cut 1 base from V and 1 base from J, with 10 bases between. This CDR3 comprises 15 residues. In germline, CDR1 is SGHAT, CDR2 FQNNGV. The CDR3 is CASSLVEGWNTEAFF. The DNA for the CDR3 is TGTGCCAGCAGCTTAGTCGAGGGCTGGAACACTGAAGCTTTCTTT.

The chain employs TRBV4-3 and TRBJ2-7, with D possibly TRBD1 on 5 matching bases. The CDR3 consists of 18 residues. The germline CDR1 and CDR2 sequences are LGHNA and YSLEER. Trimming removed 1 base at V and 2 bases at J, with 21 bases between. The CDR3 spells CASSQVGLDSDRPYEQYF. In DNA, the CDR3 is TGCGCCAGCAGCCAAGTAGGGTTAGACAGCGATAGACCCTACGAGCAGTACTTC.

This chain connects TRBV27 to TRBJ2-7; D is possibly TRBD1 (6 bases). V dropped 6 bases and J dropped 7 bases, with 19 bases sitting between them. The CDR3 covers 14 residues. CDR1 and CDR2 (germline): MNHEY, SMNVEV (reference sequence). The CDR3 DNA reads as TGTGCCAGCAGCCTTACAGGGCCAGGGAATGAGCAGTACTTC. It codes for CASSLTGPGNEQYF.

CDR3 region: CASSRTHGDEQFF. The CDR3 region has the DNA TGTGCCAGCAGCCGAACGCACGGGGATGAGCAGTTCTTC. The chain links TRBV11-2 to TRBJ2-1, with a tentative D call TRBD2 (5 bases). Trimming removed 5 bases from V and 8 bases from J, with 13 bases in between. This CDR3 spans 13 amino acids. Germline CDR1 reads SGHAT; CDR2 reads FQNNGV.

The rearrangement joins TRBV9 to TRBJ2-1, with 8 bases lining up with TRBD2. Germline values: CDR1 SGDLS, CDR2 YYNGEE. V shed 3 bases, J shed 6 bases, and the junction held 17 bases outside the gene matches. The CDR3 spans 18 residues. CDR3 sequence reads: CASSEPLRGAGVSNEQFF. In nucleotides, the CDR3 is TGTGCCAGCAGCGAGCCCCTAAGGGGAGCGGGAGTTAGCAATGAGCAGTTCTTC.

The rearrangement joins TRBV4-1 to TRBJ2-1; D might be TRBD2 (6 bases). The CDR3 extends over 16 amino acids. The V gene lost 0 bases and the J gene lost 8 bases, with 17 bases spanning the gap. In germline, CDR1 is MGHRA, CDR2 YSYEKL. CDR3 sequence: CASSQDMGGIYDEQFF. The CDR3 DNA reads TGCGCCAGCAGCCAAGATATGGGGGGAATATACGATGAGCAGTTCTTC.

This clone was counted once. The chain links TRBV19 to TRBJ2-3, with 7 bases aligning to TRBD1. The CDR3 is 16 amino acids. The V gene's germline CDR1 is LNHDA and CDR2 SQIVND (reference sequence). V lost 8 bases to trimming and J lost 3 bases; unmatched junction nucleotides: 14. The CDR3 sequence: CASGPFRDSLTDTQYF. For the CDR3, the DNA is TGTGCCAGTGGCCCTTTCCGGGACAGCCTGACAGATACGCAGTATTTT.

The rearrangement links TRBV7-3 to TRBJ2-3, with D perhaps matching TRBD2 (6 bases). Germline CDR1 and CDR2: SGHTA and FQGTGA. V gave up 5 bases and J gave up 0 bases, with 12 bases separating them. This CDR3 spans 15 amino acids. The CDR3 here is CASSLGLSSTDTQYF. DNA for the CDR3: TGTGCCAGCAGCCTCGGACTAAGTAGCACAGATACGCAGTATTTT.

V and J are TRBV2 and TRBJ2-5; D may correspond to TRBD1 or TRBD2 (5 bases each). V dropped 6 bases and J dropped 3 bases, with 8 bases sitting between them. Germline V gene data show CDR1 as SNHLY and CDR2 as FYNNEI. The CDR3 runs 12 residues. The CDR3 loop reads CASRRDEETQYF. The CDR3 DNA sequence: TGTGCCAGCAGGAGGGACGAAGAGACCCAGTACTTC.

This chain uses TRBV7-9 with TRBJ2-1; TRBD2 matches at 11 bases. The V gene end was trimmed by 4 bases and the J gene end by 2 bases; junction bases not matched to a gene: 13. This CDR3 region has 19 residues. Looked up from germline, CDR1 is SEHNR and CDR2 is FQNEAQ (reference sequence). The CDR3 bases are TGTGCCAGCAGCTCCCTAACTAGCGGGAGTGTTTCTACCTACAATGAGCAGTTCTTC. As protein: CASSSLTSGSVSTYNEQFF.

This clone was found once. J is TRBJ2-7 and V is TRBV10-2, with TRBD2 matching 9 bases. The CDR3 is 14 residues long. CDR1 WSHSY and CDR2 SAAADI come from the germline V gene. V dropped 4 bases and J dropped 6; count of bases not matched to a gene: 7. CDR3 bases: TGCGCCAGCAGTGGGCCGAATAGCGGGAGCGAGCAGTACTTC. Translating gives CASSGPNSGSEQYF.

The chain is built from TRBV7-9 and TRBJ2-7, with D perhaps being TRBD1 or TRBD2 (5 bases each). The germline V and J ends were trimmed by 5 bases and 3 bases, with 17 bases remaining between them. This CDR3 has 15 residues. Germline V gene data show CDR1 as SEHNR and CDR2 as FQNEAQ (reference sequence). CDR3 in DNA: TGTGCCAGCAGCCAGGGACGGAAGACGAACTACGAGCAGTACTTC. Translated: CASSQGRKTNYEQYF.

This chain links TRBV25-1 with TRBJ2-1; weak D call: TRBD1 (6 bases). V shed 6 bases and J shed 1 base, with 22 bases lying between them. Germline V gene sequence: CDR1 MGHDK, CDR2 SYGVNS. CDR3 length: 18 amino acids. As DNA, the CDR3 is TGTGCCAGCAGACCGGGACAAGGAGCGCACATATCCTACAATGAGCAGTTCTTC. Amino acid sequence: CASRPGQGAHISYNEQFF.

The V gene is TRBV13, the J gene TRBJ2-5; D gene ambiguous. The V end was cut by 5 bases, the J end by 3 bases, with 4 bases between. The CDR3 covers 11 residues. Germline values: CDR1 PRHDT, CDR2 FYEKMQ (reference sequence). As DNA, the CDR3 is TGTGCCAGCAGCGCCGAAGAGACCCAGTACTTC. It is translated as CASSAEETQYF.

This chain links TRBV7-2 with TRBJ2-7; 7 bases line up with TRBD2. Germline CDR1 is SGHTA and CDR2 is FQGNSA. The CDR3 runs 15 residues. Trimming took 0 bases from V and 2 from J; bases not matched to a gene: 4. CDR3 region: CASSLAPGGTYEQYF. The CDR3 DNA sequence: TGTGCCAGCAGCTTAGCGCCGGGGGGAACCTACGAGCAGTACTTC.

The chain combines TRBV4-1 with TRBJ1-5; D not certain. V was clipped by 0 bases and J by 1 base, with 16 bases between them. CDR1 and CDR2 from the germline V gene are MGHRA and YSYEKL. CDR3 length: 18 residues. CDR3 region: CASSQDPHATVSNQPQHF. The CDR3 DNA reads as TGCGCCAGCAGCCAAGATCCCCACGCGACGGTCAGCAATCAGCCCCAGCATTTT.

V is TRBV27 and J is TRBJ2-3, with D uncertain. The germline gives CDR1 MNHEY, CDR2 SMNVEV (reference sequence). This CDR3 contains 17 residues. V was cut by 2 bases and J by 1 base, with 16 bases left in between. CDR3 loop: CASSLLVAEKRTDTQYF. For the CDR3, the DNA is TGTGCCAGCAGTTTACTGGTGGCGGAGAAACGCACAGATACGCAGTATTTT.

The chain joins TRBV4-3 to TRBJ2-2; D uncertain. Germline values: CDR1 LGHNA, CDR2 YSLEER. V lost 0 bases and J lost 5, with 1 base in between. The CDR3 consists of 12 residues. CDR3 sequence: CASSQETGELFF. CDR3 DNA: TGCGCCAGCAGCCAAGAAACCGGGGAGCTGTTTTTT.